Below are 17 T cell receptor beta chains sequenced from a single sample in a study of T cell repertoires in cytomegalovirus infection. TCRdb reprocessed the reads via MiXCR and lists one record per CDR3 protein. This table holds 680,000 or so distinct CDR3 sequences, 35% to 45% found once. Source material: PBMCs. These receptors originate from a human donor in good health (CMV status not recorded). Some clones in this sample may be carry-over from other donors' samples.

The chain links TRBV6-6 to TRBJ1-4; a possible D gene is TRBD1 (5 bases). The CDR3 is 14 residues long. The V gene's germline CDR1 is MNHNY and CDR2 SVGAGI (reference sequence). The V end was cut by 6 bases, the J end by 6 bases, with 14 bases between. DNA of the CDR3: TGTGCCAGCAGGGACCCAGGGACGGATGAAAAACTGTTTTTT. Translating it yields CASRDPGTDEKLFF.

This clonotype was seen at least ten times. The CDR3, as DNA: TGTGCCAGCAGTTACCCGGGGGAGATAAACACCGGGGAGCTGTTTTTT. The encoded protein is CASSYPGEINTGELFF. This chain joins TRBV28 and TRBJ2-2; the D gene is possibly TRBD2 (6 bases). The CDR3 length is 16 residues. Trimming removed 4 bases from V and 2 bases from J, with 14 bases in between. Germline V CDR1 and CDR2: MDHEN, SYDVKM. Full variable domain (rest looked up from reference TRBV28 and TRBJ2-2): DVKVTQSSRYLVKRTGEKVFLECVQDMDHENMFWYRQDPGLGLRLIYFSYDVKMKEKGDIPEGYSVSREKKERFSLILESASTNQTSMYLCASSYPGEINTGELFFGEGSRLTVL.

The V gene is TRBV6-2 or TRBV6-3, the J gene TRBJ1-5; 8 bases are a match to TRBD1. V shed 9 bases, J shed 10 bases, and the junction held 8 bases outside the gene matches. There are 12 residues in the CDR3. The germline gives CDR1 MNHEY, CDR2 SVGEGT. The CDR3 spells CASGQGINPQHF. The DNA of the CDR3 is TGTGCCAGTGGACAGGGTATTAATCCCCAGCATTTT.

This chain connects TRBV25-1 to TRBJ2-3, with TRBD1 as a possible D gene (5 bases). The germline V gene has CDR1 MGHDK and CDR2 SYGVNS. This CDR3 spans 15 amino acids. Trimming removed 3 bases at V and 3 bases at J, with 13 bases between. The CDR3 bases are TGTGCCAGCAGTGAGATCCAGGGCAGGACAGATACGCAGTATTTT. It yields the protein CASSEIQGRTDTQYF.

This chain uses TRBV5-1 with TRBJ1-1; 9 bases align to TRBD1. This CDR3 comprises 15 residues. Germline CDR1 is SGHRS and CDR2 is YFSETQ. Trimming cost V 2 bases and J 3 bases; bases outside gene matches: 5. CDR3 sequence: CASSFTGGADTEAFF. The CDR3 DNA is TGCGCCAGCAGCTTTACAGGGGGCGCCGACACTGAAGCTTTCTTT. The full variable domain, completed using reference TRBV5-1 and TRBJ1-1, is KAGVTQTPRYLIKTRGQQVTLSCSPISGHRSVSWYQQTPGQGLQFLFEYFSETQRNKGNFPGRFSGRQFSNSRSEMNVSTLELGDSALYLCASSFTGGADTEAFFGQGTRLTVV.

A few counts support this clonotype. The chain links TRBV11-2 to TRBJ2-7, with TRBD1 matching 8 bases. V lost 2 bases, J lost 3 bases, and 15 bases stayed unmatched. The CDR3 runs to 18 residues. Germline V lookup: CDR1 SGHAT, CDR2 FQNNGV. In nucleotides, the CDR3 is TGTGCCAGCAGCTTAAGGTCCGACAGGGGAAAGGGGGGCTACGAGCAGTACTTC. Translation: CASSLRSDRGKGGYEQYF.

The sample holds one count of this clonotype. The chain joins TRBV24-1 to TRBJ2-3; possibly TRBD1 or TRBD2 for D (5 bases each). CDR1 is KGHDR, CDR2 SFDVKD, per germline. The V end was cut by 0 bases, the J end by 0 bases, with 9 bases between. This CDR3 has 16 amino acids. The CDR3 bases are TGTGCCACCAGTGATTTGGGGGGATCTAGCACAGATACGCAGTATTTT. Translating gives CATSDLGGSSTDTQYF.

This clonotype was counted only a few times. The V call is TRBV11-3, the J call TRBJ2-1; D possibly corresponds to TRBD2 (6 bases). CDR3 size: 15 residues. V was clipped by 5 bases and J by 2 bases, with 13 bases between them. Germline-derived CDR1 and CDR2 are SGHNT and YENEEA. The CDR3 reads CASSQWGGAYNEQFF. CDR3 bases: TGTGCCAGCAGCCAGTGGGGCGGGGCCTACAATGAGCAGTTCTTC. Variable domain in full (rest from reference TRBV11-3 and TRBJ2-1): EAGVVQSPRYKIIEKKQPVAFWCNPISGHNTLYWYLQNLGQGPELLIRYENEEAVDDSQLPKDRFSAERLKGVDSTLKIQPAELGDSAVYLCASSQWGGAYNEQFFGPGTRLTVL.

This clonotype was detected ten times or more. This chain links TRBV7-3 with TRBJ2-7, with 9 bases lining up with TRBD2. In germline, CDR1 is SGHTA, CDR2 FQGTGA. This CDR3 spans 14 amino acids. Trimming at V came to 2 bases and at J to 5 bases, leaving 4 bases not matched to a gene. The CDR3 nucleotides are TGTGCCAGCAGCTTAGCGGGGGGGAGCCACGAGCAGTACTTC. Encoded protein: CASSLAGGSHEQYF. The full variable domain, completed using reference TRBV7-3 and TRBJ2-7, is GAGVSQTPSNKVTEKGKYVELRCDPISGHTALYWYRQSLGQGPEFLIYFQGTGAADDSGLPNDRFFAVRPEGSVSTLKIQRTERGDSAVYLCASSLAGGSHEQYFGPGTRLTVT.

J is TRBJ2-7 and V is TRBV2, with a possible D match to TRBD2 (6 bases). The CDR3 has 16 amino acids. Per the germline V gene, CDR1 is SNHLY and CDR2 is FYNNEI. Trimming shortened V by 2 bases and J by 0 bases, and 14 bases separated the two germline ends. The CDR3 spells CASSERGAGTSYEQYF. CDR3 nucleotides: TGTGCCAGCAGTGAACGGGGCGCGGGGACCTCCTACGAGCAGTACTTC.

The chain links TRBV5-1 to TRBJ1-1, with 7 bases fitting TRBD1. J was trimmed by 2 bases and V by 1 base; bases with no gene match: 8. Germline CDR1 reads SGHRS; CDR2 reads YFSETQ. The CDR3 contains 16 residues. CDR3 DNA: TGCGCCAGCAGCTTGAGGCCCAGGGGGGCAAACACTGAAGCTTTCTTT. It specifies CASSLRPRGANTEAFF.

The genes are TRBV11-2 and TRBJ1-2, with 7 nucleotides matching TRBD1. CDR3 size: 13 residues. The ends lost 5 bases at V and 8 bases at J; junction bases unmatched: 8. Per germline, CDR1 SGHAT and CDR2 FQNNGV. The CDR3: CASSLADRLGYTF. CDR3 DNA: TGTGCCAGCAGCCTAGCGGACAGGCTCGGCTACACCTTC. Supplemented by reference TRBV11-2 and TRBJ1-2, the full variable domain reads EAGVAQSPRYKIIEKRQSVAFWCNPISGHATLYWYQQILGQGPKLLIQFQNNGVVDDSQLPKDRFSAERLKGVDSTLKIQPAKLEDSAVYLCASSLADRLGYTFGSGTRLTVV.

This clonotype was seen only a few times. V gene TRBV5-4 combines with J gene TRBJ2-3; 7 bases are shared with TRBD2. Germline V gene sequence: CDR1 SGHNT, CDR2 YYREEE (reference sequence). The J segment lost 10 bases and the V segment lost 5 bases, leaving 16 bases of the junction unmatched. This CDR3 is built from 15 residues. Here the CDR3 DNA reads TGTGCCAGCAGTCTGTGGGAGGGGCCCATCGGGGCGCAGTATTTT. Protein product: CASSLWEGPIGAQYF.

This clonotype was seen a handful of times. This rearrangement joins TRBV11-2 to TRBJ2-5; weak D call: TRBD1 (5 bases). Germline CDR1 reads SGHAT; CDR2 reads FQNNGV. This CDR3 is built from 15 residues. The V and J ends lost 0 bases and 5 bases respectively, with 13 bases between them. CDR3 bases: TGTGCCAGCAGCTTAGAGCGCCAGGGTTGGGAGACCCAGTACTTC. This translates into CASSLERQGWETQYF.

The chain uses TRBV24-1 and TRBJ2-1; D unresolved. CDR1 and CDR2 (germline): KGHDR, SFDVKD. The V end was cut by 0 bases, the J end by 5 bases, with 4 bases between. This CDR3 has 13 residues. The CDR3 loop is CATSDLLNNEQFF. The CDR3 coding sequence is TGTGCCACCAGTGATTTGTTGAACAATGAGCAGTTCTTC.

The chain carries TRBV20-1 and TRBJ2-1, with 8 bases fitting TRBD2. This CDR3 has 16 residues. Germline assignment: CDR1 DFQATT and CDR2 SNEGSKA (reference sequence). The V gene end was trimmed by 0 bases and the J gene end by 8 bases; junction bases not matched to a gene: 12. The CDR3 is CSARDRGGGGRDEQFF. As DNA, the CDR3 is TGCAGTGCTAGAGATCGGGGGGGGGGGGGGCGGGATGAGCAGTTCTTC.

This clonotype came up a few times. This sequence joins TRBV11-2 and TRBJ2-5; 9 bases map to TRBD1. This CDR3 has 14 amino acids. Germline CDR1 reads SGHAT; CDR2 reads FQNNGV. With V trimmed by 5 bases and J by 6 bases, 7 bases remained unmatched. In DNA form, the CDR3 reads TGTGCCAGCAGCACAACAGGGGGCGGAAAGACCCAGTACTTC. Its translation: CASSTTGGGKTQYF.